This entry lists 30 T cell receptor beta chains sequenced from one sample in a study of T cell responses to AZD1222 COVID-19 vaccine. Assay: immunoSEQ multiplex PCR; the TCRdb copy retains only in-frame clones and omits some. The data hold 150,000 to 200,000 clones, with just over 85% observed a single time. Specimen: peripheral blood, collected 28 days after the second AZD1222 dose. The receptor set was obtained from an adult who received the AZD1222 COVID-19 vaccine.

On this clone: The same CDR3 can be traced to other DNA sequences in this sample. The rearrangement uses TRBV6-6 and TRBJ1-2; 9 bases align to TRBD1. The ends lost 3 bases at V and 2 bases at J; junction bases unmatched: 1. This CDR3 has 14 amino acids. Per the germline V gene, CDR1 is MNHNY and CDR2 is SVGAGI (reference sequence). The CDR3 spells CASSYGTGNYGYTF. In DNA, the CDR3 is TGTGCCAGCAGTTATGGGACAGGGAACTATGGCTACACCTTC.

This chain links TRBV4-2 with TRBJ1-1; 8 nucleotides line up with TRBD1. Germline assignment: CDR1 LGHNA and CDR2 YNFKEQ. CDR3 size: 14 residues. V was pared by 1 base and J by 3 bases, with 1 base of the junction left unmatched. CDR3 sequence: CASSQVTGDTEAFF. CDR3 coding DNA: TGTGCCAGCAGCCAAGTGACAGGGGACACTGAAGCTTTCTTT.

The genes are TRBV30 and TRBJ1-6, with D possibly being TRBD1 (5 bases). Trimming removed 2 bases at V and 6 bases at J, with 14 bases between. The CDR3 has 15 residues. In germline, CDR1 is GTSNPN, CDR2 SVGIG (reference sequence). The CDR3 reads CAWSLADISNSPLHF. DNA for the CDR3: TGTGCCTGGAGTTTAGCGGACATCAGTAATTCACCCCTCCACTTT.

This chain joins TRBV5-6 and TRBJ1-2; D is ambiguous. V was cut by 4 bases and J by 3 bases, with 13 bases left in between. The germline V gene has CDR1 SGHDT and CDR2 YYEEEE. The CDR3 length is 14 residues. CDR3 DNA: TGTGCCAGCAGCCGTGTCGGGCAAGACTATGGCTACACCTTC. Amino acids: CASSRVGQDYGYTF.

This clone was detected only once. One end of the junction fails to match germline, which may point to a read error. The chain is built from TRBV7-3 and TRBJ1-3; tentative D call: TRBD1 (5 bases). The CDR3 length is 15 residues. Germline V gene sequence: CDR1 SGHTA, CDR2 FQGTGA. CDR3 amino acids: CANSLRAGAGNTIYF. In DNA, the CDR3 is TGTGCCAACAGCTTAAGAGCGGGGGCTGGAAACACCATATATTTT.

The genes are TRBV6-5 and TRBJ2-3, with unresolved D. CDR1 and CDR2 from the germline V gene are MNHEY and SVGAGI. The ends were cut back, 5 bases at V and 4 bases at J, with 7 bases in the middle. The CDR3 consists of 12 residues. The CDR3 loop reads CASSRLPDTQYF. The CDR3 region has the DNA TGTGCCAGCAGTCGTCTTCCAGATACGCAGTATTTT.

The rearrangement joins TRBV6-1 to TRBJ1-1; TRBD1 matches 9 bases. The junction had 9 bases not matched to a gene; V was cut back by 5 bases and J by 5 bases. Germline V gene lookup returns CDR1 MNHNS and CDR2 SASEGT. The CDR3 runs to 15 residues. The chain's CDR3 is CASSPRQGVMTEAFF. For the CDR3, the DNA is TGTGCCAGCAGTCCAAGACAGGGGGTTATGACTGAAGCTTTCTTT.

This chain uses TRBV7-8 with TRBJ2-1, with a tentative D call TRBD2 (7 bases). The V gene's germline CDR1 is SGHVS and CDR2 FQNEAQ. The CDR3 runs to 15 residues. V shed 0 bases and J shed 9 bases, with 15 bases lying between them. The CDR3 here is CASSLASAGAVEQFF. The CDR3 bases are TGTGCCAGCAGCTTAGCCTCCGCGGGGGCGGTTGAGCAGTTCTTC.

V usage is TRBV30 and J usage is TRBJ2-2; perhaps TRBD2 as D (6 bases). The CDR3 has 13 amino acids. CDR1 is GTSNPN and CDR2 is SVGIG in the germline V gene (reference sequence). V was shortened by 3 bases and J by 12 bases, with 17 bases between the two germline ends. The CDR3 nucleotides are TGTGCCTGGAGCCGCGGGGAGGCGCCTAAGCTGTTTTTT. It yields the protein CAWSRGEAPKLFF.

The chain is built from TRBV30 and TRBJ2-3; 8 positions match TRBD2. This CDR3 comprises 14 residues. The J segment lost 0 bases and the V segment lost 5 bases, leaving 4 bases of the junction unmatched. Germline loops: CDR1 GTSNPN, CDR2 SVGIG (reference sequence). The CDR3 DNA reads as TGTGCCTGGGGATCTAGCGGGAGCACAGATACGCAGTATTTT. Protein product: CAWGSSGSTDTQYF.

This clone was picked up one time. J is TRBJ2-7 and V is TRBV11-2; TRBD1 might be the D (6 bases). The CDR3 is 12 amino acids. The germline V gene has CDR1 SGHAT and CDR2 FQNNGV. Trimming cost V 8 bases and J 2 bases, with 10 bases left between them. The chain's CDR3 is CASRTETYEQYF. CDR3 nucleotides: TGTGCCAGCCGGACAGAGACCTACGAGCAGTACTTC.

The chain is built from TRBV24-1 and TRBJ1-3; D not certain. Germline CDR1 reads KGHDR; CDR2 reads SFDVKD. This CDR3 is 16 amino acids long. Trimming took off 9 bases at V and 0 bases at J, with 17 bases between the two ends. The CDR3 sequence is CATPRGREPSGNTIYF. The CDR3 coding sequence is TGTGCCACCCCACGAGGACGGGAACCCTCTGGAAACACCATATATTTT.

The rearrangement uses TRBV5-1 and TRBJ2-2; a possible D gene is TRBD1 (6 bases). CDR1 SGHRS and CDR2 YFSETQ come from the germline V gene. V was clipped by 0 bases and J by 4 bases, with 7 bases between them. The CDR3 totals 14 residues. CDR3 protein: CASSLEDSTGELFF. CDR3 bases: TGCGCCAGCAGCTTGGAGGACAGCACCGGGGAGCTGTTTTTT.

The J gene is TRBJ2-4, the V gene TRBV7-2; 8 bases align to TRBD1. J lost 6 bases, V lost 5 bases, and 6 bases had no gene match. Per the germline V gene, CDR1 is SGHTA and CDR2 is FQGNSA. This CDR3 is built from 14 residues. The CDR3 protein is CASSVDRVGNIQYF. CDR3 nucleotide sequence: TGTGCCAGCAGCGTGGACAGGGTAGGAAACATTCAGTACTTC.

The chain links TRBV7-2 to TRBJ1-5; D call uncertain. Germline V gene lookup returns CDR1 SGHTA and CDR2 FQGNSA. V lost 2 bases to trimming and J lost 3 bases, with 8 bases between them. The CDR3 loop spans 14 amino acids. The CDR3 sequence: CASSLNPFNQPQHF. CDR3 nucleotides: TGTGCCAGCAGCTTAAATCCCTTCAATCAGCCCCAGCATTTT.

The gene calls are TRBV9 and TRBJ2-7; D is unresolved. V lost 1 base and J lost 5, with 10 bases in between. The CDR3 totals 13 residues. Germline V lookup: CDR1 SGDLS, CDR2 YYNGEE. The CDR3 sequence: CASSVRSADEQYF. The CDR3 coding sequence is TGTGCCAGCAGCGTACGGTCCGCCGACGAGCAGTACTTC.

The genes are TRBV5-1 and TRBJ2-1, with TRBD2 matching 7 bases. CDR3 length: 14 residues. Trimming removed 0 bases from V and 10 bases from J; junction bases left unmatched: 7. Germline assignment: CDR1 SGHRS and CDR2 YFSETQ. CDR3 sequence reads: CASSLAAGWGEQFF. The DNA for the CDR3 is TGCGCCAGCAGCTTGGCAGCGGGGTGGGGGGAGCAGTTCTTC.

The chain employs TRBV7-9 and TRBJ2-3, with D perhaps TRBD2 (7 bases). There are 15 residues in the CDR3. Trimming took 1 base from V and 6 from J, leaving 14 bases between them. Germline values: CDR1 SEHNR, CDR2 FQNEAQ (reference sequence). CDR3 DNA sequence: TGTGCCAGCAGCTTAGGGCAGGGGAGGGGGGATACGCAGTATTTT. Encoded protein: CASSLGQGRGDTQYF. Full variable domain (rest looked up from reference TRBV7-9 and TRBJ2-3): DTGVSQNPRHKITKRGQNVTFRCDPISEHNRLYWYRQTLGQGPEFLTYFQNEAQLEKSRLLSDRFSAERPKGSFSTLEIQRTEQGDSAMYLCASSLGQGRGDTQYFGPGTRLTVL.

The rearrangement uses TRBV5-1 and TRBJ1-4; weak D call: TRBD1 (6 bases). The germline V gene encodes CDR1 SGHRS and CDR2 YFSETQ. Trimming took off 4 bases at V and 2 bases at J, with 9 bases between the two ends. CDR3 length: 14 residues. The CDR3 protein is CASSPGDTNEKLFF. Here the CDR3 DNA reads TGCGCCAGCAGCCCAGGGGATACTAATGAAAAACTGTTTTTT.

This rearrangement joins TRBV6-5 to TRBJ1-3; TRBD1 aligns across 8 bases. Per the germline V gene, CDR1 is MNHEY and CDR2 is SVGAGI. The CDR3 length is 15 residues. J gave up 0 bases and V 5 bases, and 3 bases lay outside the gene matches. The CDR3 DNA is TGTGCCAGCAGTAGGGACAGGAGCTCTGGAAACACCATATATTTT. Translating gives CASSRDRSSGNTIYF.

The J gene is TRBJ2-3, the V gene TRBV5-4; the D gene is possibly TRBD1 (6 bases). Germline V gene sequence: CDR1 SGHNT, CDR2 YYREEE (reference sequence). CDR3 length: 16 residues. V was trimmed by 8 bases and J by 2 bases, leaving 21 bases between them. DNA for the CDR3: TGTGCCAGTAGGGGGTCCCAGGGACGGACCACAGATACGCAGTATTTT. Amino acid sequence: CASRGSQGRTTDTQYF.

In regard to this clone: Within the sample, other DNA sequences also encode this same CDR3. The J gene is TRBJ1-1, the V gene TRBV19, with D unresolved. The germline V and J ends were trimmed by 3 bases and 1 base, with 6 bases remaining between them. The CDR3 covers 13 residues. The germline gives CDR1 LNHDA, CDR2 SQIVND (reference sequence). The CDR3 DNA reads as TGTGCCAGTAGTATTGGCGGGAACACTGAAGCTTTCTTT. It yields the protein CASSIGGNTEAFF.

The chain is built from TRBV19 and TRBJ1-4; the D is unclear. Trimming took 5 bases from V and 4 from J, leaving 17 bases between them. Germline V CDR1 and CDR2: LNHDA, SQIVND (reference sequence). The CDR3 runs to 16 residues. Here the CDR3 reads CASSAPNTFRNEKLFF. In nucleotides, the CDR3 is TGTGCCAGTAGTGCACCCAACACCTTCCGTAATGAAAAACTGTTTTTT.

This rearrangement joins TRBV4-3 to TRBJ2-3, with D possibly TRBD1 on 5 matching bases. The ends were cut back, 0 bases at V and 0 bases at J, with 10 bases in the middle. CDR3 length: 16 amino acids. Germline V gene lookup returns CDR1 LGHNA and CDR2 YSLEER. CDR3 sequence (DNA): TGCGCCAGCAGCCAAGATATGACAGATAGCACAGATACGCAGTATTTT. Translated: CASSQDMTDSTDTQYF.

The chain joins TRBV6-5 to TRBJ2-7; 10 bases line up with TRBD1. The CDR3 is 14 amino acids. Losses at the gene ends were 5 bases for V and 5 bases for J; bases not matched to a gene: 6. Germline CDR1 and CDR2: MNHEY and SVGAGI. The CDR3: CASSPWTGGDEQYF. CDR3 in DNA: TGTGCCAGCAGTCCTTGGACAGGGGGAGACGAGCAGTACTTC.

V is TRBV19 and J is TRBJ2-5; D is perhaps TRBD1 or TRBD2 (5 bases each). Trimming shortened V by 9 bases and J by 5 bases, and 22 bases separated the two germline ends. Looked up from germline, CDR1 is LNHDA and CDR2 is SQIVND (reference sequence). The length of the CDR3 is 15 residues. The CDR3 loop is CASQSRDQSKETQYF. The CDR3 nucleotides are TGTGCCAGCCAAAGCAGGGACCAATCGAAGGAGACCCAGTACTTC.

The chain combines TRBV5-4 with TRBJ2-3; 9 bases agree with TRBD1. The trim removed 5 bases at V and 5 bases at J, leaving 6 bases unmatched. This CDR3 comprises 14 residues. The germline CDR1 and CDR2 sequences are SGHNT and YYREEE (reference sequence). The CDR3 spells CASSYRGREDTQYF. The CDR3 DNA sequence: TGTGCCAGCAGTTACAGGGGGCGCGAAGATACGCAGTATTTT. Supplemented by reference TRBV5-4 and TRBJ2-3, the full variable domain reads ETGVTQSPTHLIKTRGQQVTLRCSSQSGHNTVSWYQQALGQGPQFIFQYYREEENGRGNFPPRFSGLQFPNYSSELNVNALELDDSALYLCASSYRGREDTQYFGPGTRLTVL.

V is TRBV5-1 and J is TRBJ1-6; D is possibly TRBD1 (5 bases). V was shortened by 4 bases and J by 7 bases, with 12 bases between the two germline ends. The CDR3 is 14 amino acids. From germline, CDR1 is SGHRS and CDR2 YFSETQ. The CDR3 loop reads CASSPNGHNSPLHF. The DNA for the CDR3 is TGCGCCAGCAGCCCTAACGGACACAATTCACCCCTCCACTTT.

This clone was picked up one time. V and J are TRBV30 and TRBJ1-2, with 7 bases matching TRBD1. With 0 bases clipped from V and 7 bases from J, the junction kept 8 bases outside the gene matches. The germline V gene encodes CDR1 GTSNPN and CDR2 SVGIG (reference sequence). CDR3 size: 14 residues. CDR3 protein: CAWSVLTGIGGYTF. For the CDR3, the DNA is TGTGCCTGGAGTGTCCTGACAGGGATCGGTGGCTACACCTTC.

The chain carries TRBV3-1 (or the pseudogene TRBV3-2) and TRBJ1-2; the D is unclear. The CDR3 is made up of 14 amino acids. Germline CDR1 is LGHDT and CDR2 is YNNKEL (reference sequence). Trimming shortened V by 1 base and J by 3 bases, and 9 bases separated the two germline ends. CDR3 region: CASSQAQKDYGYTF. CDR3 in DNA: TGTGCCAGCAGCCAAGCTCAGAAAGACTATGGCTACACCTTC.